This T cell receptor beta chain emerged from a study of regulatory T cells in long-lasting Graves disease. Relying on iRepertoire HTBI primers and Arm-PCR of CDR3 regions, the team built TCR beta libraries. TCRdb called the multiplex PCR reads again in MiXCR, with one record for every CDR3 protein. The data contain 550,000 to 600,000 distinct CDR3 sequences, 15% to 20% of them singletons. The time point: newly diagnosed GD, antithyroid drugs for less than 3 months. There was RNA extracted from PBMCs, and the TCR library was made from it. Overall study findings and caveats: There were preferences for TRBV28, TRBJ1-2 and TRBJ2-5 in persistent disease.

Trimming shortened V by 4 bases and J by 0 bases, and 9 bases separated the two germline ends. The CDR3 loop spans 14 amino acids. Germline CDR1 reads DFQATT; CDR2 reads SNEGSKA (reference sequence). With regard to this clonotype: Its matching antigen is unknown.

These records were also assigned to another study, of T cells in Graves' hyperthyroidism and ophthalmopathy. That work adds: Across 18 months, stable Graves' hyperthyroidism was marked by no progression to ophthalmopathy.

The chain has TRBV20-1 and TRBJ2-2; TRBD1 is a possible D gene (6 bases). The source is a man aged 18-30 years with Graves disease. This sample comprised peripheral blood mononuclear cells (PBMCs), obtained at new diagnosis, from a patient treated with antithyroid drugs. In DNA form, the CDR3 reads TGCAGTGCTACCGGACAGACGAACACCGGGGAGCTGTTTTTT. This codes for CSATGQTNTGELFF.